The T cell receptor beta chain under discussion was sequenced for a study of shared clonotypes between healthy human individuals (TCRdb year 2020). With regard to the full study: A few men and a couple of women, aged 18 to 49 years, made up the cohort. Blood TCR repertoires of five healthy adults were deeply sequenced to estimate repertoire size and the extent of clonotype sharing between individuals. Libraries were prepared and TCR repertoires were sequenced by different laboratories using diverse techniques, in order to increase sequencing depth and limit assay-specific biases. Each donor's leukapheresis produced roughly between roughly 0.94 and 9.5 billion PBMCs. For each donor, three plates each were used for CD4 naive and CD4 memory, two plates were used for CD8 naive, and one plate was used for CD8 memory. The paper's findings and limits, for the study overall: Estimated clonotype richness was generally larger for naive than for memory subsets. Across four donors, approximately 5% of naive CD4, approximately 3.6% of naive CD8, under 2.5% of memory CD4, and around 0.4% of memory CD8 clonotypes were shared. Higher generation probabilities were observed for clonotypes shared by all four sorted-subset donors than for non-shared clonotypes. Based on pairwise subsampling, the degree of clonotype sharing among donors was expected to be affected by sequencing depth. Sampling was limited to blood, and TCR repertoires in tissue likely differ from TCR repertoires in blood. The small number of donors limited the genetic and exposure-history diversity represented. Even with the large sequencing depth, rarefaction of the sorted-subset datasets indicated that sequencing was incomplete.

Using the deep immunoSEQ assay, TCR CDR3 regions were amplified from genomic DNA by multiplex PCR. Extracted genomic DNA from each cell subset was spread evenly across all wells of several immunoSEQ 96-well plates, with each plate serving as a replicate. For sorted subsets, about 210 ng of genomic DNA, equivalent to 25,000 to 35,000 T cell genomes, went into each replicate PCR. Purified libraries were measured with a Qubit 3.0 fluorometer, size-checked on a Bioanalyzer 2100, and measured again with the KAPA Library Quantification kit. Every immunoSEQ 96-well plate was sequenced on a dedicated single-read 150-cycle Illumina NextSeq 550 flow cell. In the authors' own workflow: Because only junctional sequences without quality scores were contained in the immunoSEQ output, filtering matching that applied to full-length reads could not be performed. To assign V/J genes and CDR3, sequences were annotated using PyIR, a Python wrapper for IgBLAST v1.9, with IMGT germline references. Reads with weak V/J assignments (E-value above 1e-6), missing CDR3, stop codons, out-of-frame junctions, or ambiguous translated residues were removed. A V3J clonotype was defined by an identical inferred V gene, J gene, and CDR3 amino acid sequence. To compute the percentage overlap between repertoires, the number of shared unique clonotypes was divided by the size of the smaller repertoire. Repertoire richness was assessed with RTK rarefaction, the Chao1 estimator, and Recon v2.1 estimates of unobserved clonotypes. Generation probabilities for all TCRbeta clonotypes obtained by the gDNA method from four donors were computed using OLGA. TCRdb limited this immuneACCESS table to in-frame rearrangements with V and J called. A share of clones is missing; checked studies link under half to unresolved V genes, and the rest is unexplained. For V, J and clone size, that table is used; D and trimming come from the DNA. The sample has about 380,000 clones on record, about 96% of them singletons. Clones ranked in the top ten supply about 0.32% of the sample.

In this sample, this clone turned up once. It lacks a known antigen. Per-base qualities were not stored, and no clone one base away is much larger. Healthy HIV-negative adults with no recently reported acute infections or vaccinations were included as donors. Only Caucasian adults living in Nashville, Tennessee, USA were represented among the donors. The CD8 memory samples were a combination of magnetically selected CD45RO+ cells and CCR7-negative CD45RA+ effector memory (TemRA) cells. Blood was collected by leukapheresis, and PBMCs were isolated by Ficoll-Histopaque density gradient centrifugation and then cryopreserved in liquid nitrogen vapor phase. Analytical flow cytometry was used to check the purity and quantity of each magnetically sorted T cell population. Each sorted fraction had its genomic DNA isolated and then quantified by UV absorbance on a Nanodrop 2000c. CDR1 and CDR2, looked up from the germline V gene, are MGHDK and SYGVNS. Counted from cysteine to phenylalanine, this CDR3 has 15 amino acids. Only the CDR3 region is kept as DNA, spanning 45 bases read in frame from base 1. From V the trimming removes 5 bases and from J it removes 4 bases, while the gene matches leave 10 bases of the junction unaccounted for.

The sample comprised memory CD8+ T cells sorted from blood. The cell subset or site label here, explained by the study, means: CD45RO+ cells pooled with CCR7-negative TemRA cells. The sequence derives from a man aged 30-40 years in good health. Rearrangement joined TRBV25-1 to TRBJ2-5; 7 bases in between match TRBD2. CDR3 protein: CASSKTTGGGETQYF. The nucleotides are TGTGCCAGCAGTAAAACTACGGGGGGAGGAGAGACCCAGTACTTC.